This T cell receptor beta chain derives from a study of identical twins. The cDNA had a unique molecular identifier and a template-switch universal primer site. MiXCR was run by TCRdb on the 5' RACE reads, yielding one entry per CDR3 protein. The sample records 1.5 million to 2 million distinct CDR3 sequences, around a third being singletons. Findings of the study overall: Low generation probability was overrepresented in out-of-frame alpha sequences shared by twins.

V trimming: 4 bases; J trimming: 2 bases; junction bases outside the gene matches: 3. Germline CDR1 and CDR2: MDHEN and SYDVKM. The CDR3 contains 15 residues. About this clonotype: Antigen unknown.

V is TRBV28 and J is TRBJ2-1; 9 positions match TRBD2. The sequence was obtained from a newborn girl in good health. Source material: cord blood. This chain's CDR3 is CASSWTSAPYNEQFF. CDR3 nucleotide sequence: TGTGCCAGCAGTTGGACTAGCGCTCCCTACAATGAGCAGTTCTTC. The whole variable domain, remainder taken from reference TRBV28 and TRBJ2-1, is DVKVTQSSRYLVKRTGEKVFLECVQDMDHENMFWYRQDPGLGLRLIYFSYDVKMKEKGDIPEGYSVSREKKERFSLILESASTNQTSMYLCASSWTSAPYNEQFFGPGTRLTVL.